This entry lists 31 T cell receptor beta chains sequenced from one sample in a study of cytomegalovirus exposure and HLA in healthy donors. The assay was immunoSEQ multiplex PCR, and TCRdb's table has in-frame clones only and misses some. In the table there are roughly 330,000 clones, roughly 87% of which are singletons. Source material: PBMCs. The receptors were sampled from a woman in her twenties or thirties in good health and CMV-seropositive.

The rearrangement joins TRBV4-2 to TRBJ1-2; possibly TRBD1 for D (5 bases). Germline V gene data show CDR1 as LGHNA and CDR2 as YNFKEQ. This CDR3 region has 16 residues. The V end was cut by 3 bases, the J end by 8 bases, with 22 bases between. The CDR3 DNA reads TGTGCCAGCAGCCAGTTAACAGGCCAACGAACCAAGGGCTACACCTTC. As protein: CASSQLTGQRTKGYTF.

This sequence joins TRBV2 and TRBJ2-1; 11 positions match TRBD2. Losses at the gene ends were 8 bases for V and 4 bases for J; bases not matched to a gene: 13. The CDR3 is made up of 17 amino acids. Germline-derived CDR1 and CDR2 are SNHLY and FYNNEI. CDR3 region: CASVWGLAGGKYNEQFF. The CDR3 bases are TGTGCCAGCGTCTGGGGGCTAGCGGGAGGCAAGTACAATGAGCAGTTCTTC. Combining the CDR3 with reference TRBV2 and TRBJ2-1 gives the whole variable domain EPEVTQTPSHQVTQMGQEVILRCVPISNHLYFYWYRQILGQKVEFLVSFYNNEISEKSEIFDDQFSVERPDGSNFTLKIRSTKLEDSAMYFCASVWGLAGGKYNEQFFGPGTRLTVL.

This chain links TRBV28 with TRBJ1-2; unclear D gene. This CDR3 is 14 amino acids long. Germline V gives CDR1 MDHEN, CDR2 SYDVKM. V shed 5 bases and J shed 1 base, with 11 bases lying between them. The CDR3 coding sequence is TGTGCCAGCAGTCCCGTCGGGGTTAACTATGGCTACACCTTC. Amino acids: CASSPVGVNYGYTF.

This chain links TRBV29-1 with TRBJ2-7; 12 nucleotides match TRBD2. The germline CDR1 and CDR2 sequences are SQVTM and ANQGSEA. The CDR3 covers 14 residues. The trim removed 8 bases at V and 3 bases at J, leaving 8 bases unmatched. CDR3 sequence (DNA): TGCAGCATGATGCTAGCGGGAGGGAACTACGAGCAGTACTTC. Protein: CSMMLAGGNYEQYF.

In its sample, this clone was seen once. The chain is built from TRBV4-3 and TRBJ2-7; either TRBD1 or TRBD2 may fit D (5 bases each). This CDR3 spans 16 amino acids. V was shortened by 0 bases and J by 2 bases, with 14 bases between the two germline ends. CDR1 and CDR2 (germline): LGHNA, YSLEER. The CDR3 loop reads CASSQDGHSGAYEQYF. The CDR3 nucleotides read TGCGCCAGCAGCCAAGATGGACACAGCGGAGCCTACGAGCAGTACTTC.

This sequence joins TRBV6-1 and TRBJ2-5; D gene ambiguous. Germline V lookup: CDR1 MNHNS, CDR2 SASEGT. V was clipped by 8 bases and J by 5 bases, with 15 bases between them. The CDR3 is 13 residues long. The CDR3 DNA reads as TGTGCCAGCCTCATGTCCTCTGAGGAGACCCAGTACTTC. It specifies CASLMSSEETQYF.

A single count supports this clone. The rearrangement uses TRBV28 and TRBJ1-2; the D is unclear. This CDR3 region has 14 residues. The germline gives CDR1 MDHEN, CDR2 SYDVKM. Trimming took off 3 bases at V and 8 bases at J, with 16 bases between the two ends. CDR3 sequence (DNA): TGTGCCAGCAGTTTTTCCGGCCGTGAGGGCGGCTACACCTTC. Residues: CASSFSGREGGYTF.

The V gene is TRBV29-1, the J gene TRBJ2-7; D might be TRBD1 (5 bases). The length of the CDR3 is 12 residues. V dropped 2 bases and J dropped 1 base, with 6 bases sitting between them. CDR1 is SQVTM, CDR2 ANQGSEA, per germline. CDR3 amino acids: CSVETGSYEQYF. DNA of the CDR3: TGCAGCGTTGAAACAGGTTCCTACGAGCAGTACTTC.

V usage is TRBV1 and J usage is TRBJ2-7; the D call in the table, TRBD2, was not verified against the DNA. TRBV1 is noted as a pseudogene. This CDR3 comprises 12 residues. The CDR3: CTSSQELTSGYF. The CDR3, as DNA: TGCACCAGCAGCCAAGAATTGACTAGCGGGTACTTC.

The chain uses TRBV7-3 and TRBJ2-1, with 8 bases fitting TRBD2. Per germline, CDR1 SGHTA and CDR2 FQGTGA. This CDR3 is 16 amino acids long. V gave up 2 bases and J gave up 4 bases; unmatched junction bases: 7. The CDR3 here is CASSLVAGTRYNEQFF. The CDR3, as DNA: TGTGCCAGCAGCTTAGTTGCCGGGACTAGATACAATGAGCAGTTCTTC.

This clone was observed once. In nucleotides, the CDR3 is TGTGCCAGCAGCCCCGGACTAGCGGGAGGGCCCCACTACAATGAGCAGTTCTTC. Amino acids: CASSPGLAGGPHYNEQFF. The chain has TRBV7-2 and TRBJ2-1; 15 bases agree with TRBD2. Germline values: CDR1 SGHTA, CDR2 FQGNSA. This CDR3 has 18 amino acids. The ends lost 5 bases at V and 3 bases at J; junction bases unmatched: 8.

In its sample, this clone was seen once. V is TRBV27 and J is TRBJ2-7, with 10 nucleotides matching TRBD1. Germline CDR1 is MNHEY and CDR2 is SMNVEV (reference sequence). The CDR3 consists of 15 residues. V trimming: 6 bases; J trimming: 2 bases; junction bases outside the gene matches: 7. CDR3 sequence (DNA): TGTGCCAGCAGAGCCTCGGGACAGGGGACCTACGAGCAGTACTTC. Amino acids: CASRASGQGTYEQYF.

The chain is built from TRBV29-1 and TRBJ1-4; a possible D gene is TRBD1 (5 bases). Germline values: CDR1 SQVTM, CDR2 ANQGSEA. There are 14 residues in the CDR3. The V end lost 4 bases, the J end lost 4 bases, and 13 bases lay between the germline ends. The CDR3 region is CSVGGGSGNEKLFF. The CDR3 DNA is TGCAGCGTTGGGGGGGGATCGGGTAATGAAAAACTGTTTTTT.

The rearrangement links TRBV29-1 to TRBJ1-1; 8 bases are a match to TRBD1. The germline V gene encodes CDR1 SQVTM and CDR2 ANQGSEA. This CDR3 comprises 13 residues. The V gene end was trimmed by 7 bases and the J gene end by 1 base; junction bases not matched to a gene: 5. The CDR3 nucleotides are TGCAGCGGCTCAGGACAGGGGAACACTGAAGCTTTCTTT. Translated: CSGSGQGNTEAFF.

This rearrangement joins TRBV6-5 to TRBJ2-2, with D tentatively TRBD2 (5 bases). Trimming took 4 bases from V and 6 from J, leaving 15 bases between them. The germline gives CDR1 MNHEY, CDR2 SVGAGI. There are 15 residues in the CDR3. The CDR3 region is CASSSRTWEPGELFF. The CDR3 DNA is TGTGCCAGCAGTTCCCGGACTTGGGAACCCGGGGAGCTGTTTTTT.

This chain links TRBV11-3 with TRBJ2-7; possibly TRBD2 for D (5 bases). The V and J ends lost 1 base and 6 bases respectively, with 19 bases between them. The CDR3 totals 16 residues. CDR1 is SGHNT, CDR2 YENEEA, per germline. In DNA form, the CDR3 reads TGTGCCAGCAGCTTAGTAACATCCGGGGTCGGAAGCGAGCAGTACTTC. Translated: CASSLVTSGVGSEQYF.

The rearrangement links TRBV19 to TRBJ2-7; 11 nucleotides agree with TRBD2. V trimming: 1 base; J trimming: 7 bases; junction bases outside the gene matches: 6. CDR1 and CDR2 (germline): LNHDA, SQIVND (reference sequence). CDR3 size: 15 residues. The CDR3 spells CASSIAASGRWEQYF. Written as DNA, the CDR3 is TGTGCCAGTAGTATAGCTGCTAGCGGGAGGTGGGAGCAGTACTTC.

The V gene is TRBV7-2, the J gene TRBJ2-7; 8 positions match TRBD1. V was clipped by 3 bases and J by 10 bases; unmatched bases: 5. CDR3 size: 12 residues. Germline V gene data show CDR1 as SGHTA and CDR2 as FQGNSA. The CDR3 coding sequence is TGTGCCAGCAGCTTCGACAGGGGAGCTCAGTACTTC. Protein: CASSFDRGAQYF.

The chain couples TRBV5-6 to TRBJ1-5; TRBD1 might be the D (5 bases). This CDR3 spans 13 amino acids. The V and J ends lost 2 bases and 4 bases respectively, with 7 bases between them. Germline CDR1 reads SGHDT; CDR2 reads YYEEEE. The CDR3 coding sequence is TGTGCCAGCAGCTTAAGGGGTAATCAGCCCCAGCATTTT. It specifies CASSLRGNQPQHF.

The V gene is TRBV7-9, the J gene TRBJ2-1; possible D gene TRBD2, 6 bases. The CDR3 extends over 13 amino acids. Trimming removed 4 bases from V and 5 bases from J, with 9 bases in between. The V gene's germline CDR1 is SEHNR and CDR2 FQNEAQ (reference sequence). This chain's CDR3 is CASSYRENNEQFF. The CDR3 DNA reads as TGTGCCAGCAGCTACCGGGAGAACAATGAGCAGTTCTTC.

This clone came up a few times. The chain uses TRBV10-3 and TRBJ2-4, with no clear D. Germline V gene sequence: CDR1 ENHRY, CDR2 SYGVKD. With 7 bases removed from V and 0 bases from J, the gap between germline ends came to 10 bases. The CDR3 spans 14 residues. CDR3 residues: CAIKSDLAKNIQYF. CDR3 DNA sequence: TGTGCCATCAAGTCCGACTTAGCCAAAAACATTCAGTACTTC.

The chain employs TRBV5-1 and TRBJ2-7; 11 bases map to TRBD1. From germline, CDR1 is SGHRS and CDR2 YFSETQ. The CDR3 is made up of 14 amino acids. Losses at the gene ends were 3 bases for V and 3 bases for J; bases not matched to a gene: 2. Written as DNA, the CDR3 is TGCGCCAGCAGCTGGACAGGGGGCAACTACGAGCAGTACTTC. This encodes CASSWTGGNYEQYF.

The chain has TRBV6-5 and TRBJ1-2, with D possibly matching TRBD1 (5 bases). Germline loops: CDR1 MNHEY, CDR2 SVGAGI. The CDR3 is made up of 14 amino acids. Trimming left V 5 bases short and J 0 bases short, with 10 bases between. CDR3 in DNA: TGTGCCAGCAGTCCGGACATAGCTAACTATGGCTACACCTTC. Protein: CASSPDIANYGYTF.

The chain carries TRBV27 and TRBJ2-3, with a tentative D call TRBD2 (6 bases). This CDR3 has 15 residues. CDR1 and CDR2 (germline): MNHEY, SMNVEV (reference sequence). Trimming left V 2 bases short and J 2 bases short, with 11 bases between. CDR3 region: CASSLLTGDTDTQYF. The DNA of the CDR3 is TGTGCCAGCAGTTTACTTACGGGGGACACAGATACGCAGTATTTT.

This sequence joins TRBV4-3 and TRBJ1-5, with D unclear. This CDR3 comprises 13 residues. Trimming shortened V by 0 bases and J by 6 bases, and 6 bases separated the two germline ends. Germline CDR1 LGHNA, CDR2 YSLEER. In DNA, the CDR3 is TGCGCCAGCAGCCAAGAGTTAGGTCAGCCCCAGCATTTT. It specifies CASSQELGQPQHF.

V and J are TRBV28 and TRBJ2-7; D is perhaps TRBD2 (5 bases). The CDR3 extends over 13 amino acids. Trimming left V 6 bases short and J 5 bases short, with 14 bases between. Germline CDR1 reads MDHEN; CDR2 reads SYDVKM. CDR3 in amino acids: CASRWGAVHEQYF. Written as DNA, the CDR3 is TGTGCCAGCAGATGGGGAGCGGTCCACGAGCAGTACTTC.

The V and J genes are TRBV7-2 and TRBJ2-1, with 15 bases identical to TRBD2. CDR1 is SGHTA, CDR2 FQGNSA, per germline. CDR3 size: 17 residues. Losses at the gene ends were 4 bases for V and 5 bases for J; bases not matched to a gene: 6. CDR3 in DNA: TGTGCCAGCAGCTCTGGGACTAGCGGGAGGTGGCACAATGAGCAGTTCTTC. Protein: CASSSGTSGRWHNEQFF. The entire variable domain, with the rest obtained from reference TRBV7-2 and TRBJ2-1, is as follows: GAGVSQSPSNKVTEKGKDVELRCDPISGHTALYWYRQSLGQGLEFLIYFQGNSAPDKSGLPSDRFSAERTGGSVSTLTIQRTQQEDSAVYLCASSSGTSGRWHNEQFFGPGTRLTVL.

V and J are TRBV6-5 and TRBJ2-1; a weak D match, TRBD2 (5 bases). Looked up from germline, CDR1 is MNHEY and CDR2 is SVGAGI. Between the trimmed V and J ends, which lost 6 bases and 7 bases, there was a span of 19 bases. CDR3 length equals 15 residues. The CDR3 DNA follows: TGTGCCAGCAGACGCGGGTCCGCGTTGCGTAATGAGCAGTTCTTC. This gives the protein CASRRGSALRNEQFF.

The chain uses TRBV18 and TRBJ2-7; tentative D call: TRBD2 (5 bases). The V gene lost 3 bases and the J gene lost 1 base, with 13 bases spanning the gap. CDR1 and CDR2 from the germline V gene are KGHSH and LQKENI. The CDR3 is 15 amino acids. The CDR3 protein is CASSPVLTRSYEQYF. CDR3 coding DNA: TGTGCCAGCTCACCCGTTCTAACTAGATCCTACGAGCAGTACTTC. Based on the CDR3 plus reference TRBV18 and TRBJ2-7, the full variable domain is NAGVMQNPRHLVRRRGQEARLRCSPMKGHSHVYWYRQLPEEGLKFMVYLQKENIIDESGMPKERFSAEFPKEGPSILRIQQVVRGDSAAYFCASSPVLTRSYEQYFGPGTRLTVT.

The chain combines TRBV7-3 with TRBJ1-5; D is ambiguous. In germline, CDR1 is SGHTA, CDR2 FQGTGA. V lost 2 bases to trimming and J lost 1 base, with 6 bases between them. The CDR3 length is 14 residues. The CDR3 spells CASSLQISNQPQHF. CDR3 DNA sequence: TGTGCCAGCAGCTTACAAATAAGCAATCAGCCCCAGCATTTT. The full variable domain, with the rest looked up from reference TRBV7-3 and TRBJ1-5, is GAGVSQTPSNKVTEKGKYVELRCDPISGHTALYWYRQSLGQGPEFLIYFQGTGAADDSGLPNDRFFAVRPEGSVSTLKIQRTERGDSAVYLCASSLQISNQPQHFGDGTRLSIL.

This clone is a singleton in its sample. The CDR3 protein is CASSSRDGPYSNQPQHF. CDR3 DNA: TGTGCCAGCAGTAGTCGGGACGGACCTTATAGCAATCAGCCCCAGCATTTT. The rearrangement uses TRBV2 and TRBJ1-5, with a weak D call TRBD1 (5 bases). The germline CDR1 and CDR2 sequences are SNHLY and FYNNEI. Trimming cost V 5 bases and J 0 bases, with 17 bases left between them. CDR3 length: 17 residues.